The 25 T cell receptor beta chains reported below all come from one sample, sequenced in a study of CD8+ T cells in alopecia areata (dated by TCRdb to 2017 to 2018). The library was prepared using the immunoSEQ multiplex PCR assay. To provide template for TCR sequencing, every sample had RNA extracted and reverse transcribed into cDNA. Drawn from immuneACCESS, this table holds only the in-frame rearrangements with V and J called that TCRdb kept. Clones are partly lost; checked studies trace under half to an unresolved V gene and leave the rest unexplained. Counted in this sample were 90,000 to 100,000 clones; roughly 64% of them appeared once. The ten largest clones capture 15% to 17% of the sample. The meaning of the sample's time point label: less than five weeks on oral tofacitinib. The intended sense of this specimen's treatment or condition label: oral pan-JAK inhibitor, 5-10 mg twice daily.

The specimen comprised CD8+ T cells sorted from blood, sampled at week 4, from a patient treated with tofacitinib. All receptors derive from a human donor with alopecia areata.

The chain links TRBV25-1 to TRBJ2-7; 7 bases fit TRBD1. J lost 4 bases, V lost 3 bases, and 9 bases had no gene match. Germline-derived CDR1 and CDR2 are MGHDK and SYGVNS. The CDR3 has 15 amino acids. The CDR3 protein is CASSDDREDVYEQYF. The CDR3 nucleotides read TGTGCCAGCAGTGACGACAGGGAAGATGTGTACGAGCAGTACTTC.

The J gene is TRBJ2-7, the V gene TRBV7-6; D is ambiguous. The CDR3 covers 12 residues. Germline assignment: CDR1 SGHVS and CDR2 FNYEAQ. Trimming took off 5 bases at V and 0 bases at J, with 5 bases between the two ends. This CDR3 reads CASSTSSYEQYF. The DNA for the CDR3 is TGTGCCAGCAGCACGTCCTCCTACGAGCAGTACTTC. Full variable domain (rest looked up from reference TRBV7-6 and TRBJ2-7): GAGVSQSPRYKVTKRGQDVALRCDPISGHVSLYWYRQALGQGPEFLTYFNYEAQQDKSGLPNDRFSAERPEGSISTLTIQRTEQRDSAMYRCASSTSSYEQYFGPGTRLTVT.

For the CDR3, the DNA is TGTGCCAGCAGGCAGGGGTCCCATGGCTACACCTTC. Translating gives CASRQGSHGYTF. The chain employs TRBV5-4 and TRBJ1-2; perhaps TRBD1 as D (6 bases). The CDR3 sequence is 12 residues long. Germline assignment: CDR1 SGHNT and CDR2 YYREEE (reference sequence). V dropped 5 bases and J dropped 6 bases, with 11 bases sitting between them.

This clone was detected only a few times. This chain joins TRBV7-8 and TRBJ1-1; D is perhaps TRBD1 (6 bases). Trimming cost V 4 bases and J 3 bases, with 12 bases left between them. The CDR3 extends over 14 amino acids. CDR1 SGHVS and CDR2 FQNEAQ come from the germline V gene. Written as DNA, the CDR3 is TGTGCCAGCAGCTCCCCCGGACAGCACACTGAAGCTTTCTTT. Protein sequence: CASSSPGQHTEAFF.

CDR3 in DNA: TGCGCCAGCAGCATACAGGGACAGGGGCACAATGAGCAGTTCTTC. It yields the protein CASSIQGQGHNEQFF. The chain employs TRBV4-3 and TRBJ2-1; 10 bases map to TRBD1. Germline lookup yields CDR1 LGHNA and CDR2 YSLEER. The CDR3 totals 15 residues. V was pared by 5 bases and J by 5 bases, with 6 bases of the junction left unmatched.

This clone appeared a few times. The chain combines TRBV23-1 with TRBJ2-7, with D maybe TRBD1 (5 bases). TRBV23-1 carries the ORF label, with uncertain function. Trimming removed 3 bases at V and 1 base at J, with 16 bases between. The CDR3 has 16 residues. The CDR3 DNA sequence: TGCGCCAGCAGTCACCCTAAGCACAGGCGTTCCTACGAGCAGTACTTC. Protein sequence: CASSHPKHRRSYEQYF.

The rearrangement joins TRBV5-1 to TRBJ2-1; 8 bases agree with TRBD1. The V segment lost 0 bases and the J segment 3 bases; nucleotides outside the gene matches: 2. The CDR3 loop spans 15 amino acids. Germline CDR1 reads SGHRS; CDR2 reads YFSETQ. Here the CDR3 DNA reads TGCGCCAGCAGCTTGGTACAGGGGGTCTACAATGAGCAGTTCTTC. It specifies CASSLVQGVYNEQFF.

This chain uses TRBV10-3 with TRBJ1-1; D is perhaps TRBD1 (5 bases). The CDR3 sequence is 15 residues long. Germline loops: CDR1 ENHRY, CDR2 SYGVKD. V was trimmed by 3 bases and J by 1 base, leaving 12 bases between them. CDR3 amino acids: CAISDLAGTNTEAFF. The CDR3 nucleotides are TGTGCCATCAGTGATTTGGCAGGGACGAACACTGAAGCTTTCTTT.

This clone was observed a few times. V is TRBV7-3 and J is TRBJ2-2; 10 bases are shared with TRBD2. The germline V gene encodes CDR1 SGHTA and CDR2 FQGTGA. This CDR3 region has 15 residues. J was trimmed by 7 bases and V by 3 bases; bases with no gene match: 5. In nucleotides, the CDR3 is TGTGCCAGCAGCTTGAGCGGGAGGGCCAACGGGGAGCTGTTTTTT. Translated, it gives CASSLSGRANGELFF.

The chain uses TRBV7-2 and TRBJ2-2; D remains ambiguous. Germline V gene lookup returns CDR1 SGHTA and CDR2 FQGNSA. V dropped 1 base and J dropped 8 bases, with 8 bases sitting between them. There are 13 residues in the CDR3. CDR3 coding DNA: TGTGCCAGCAGCTTAGGGGGTGCGGGGGAGCTGTTTTTT. This encodes CASSLGGAGELFF.

This chain joins TRBV5-6 and TRBJ1-1; 9 bases match TRBD1. V lost 3 bases, J lost 7 bases, and 13 bases stayed unmatched. Germline CDR1 and CDR2: SGHDT and YYEEEE. This CDR3 is built from 16 residues. As DNA, the CDR3 is TGTGCCAGCAGCTACATGGGACAGGGACTGGCCCATGAAGCTTTCTTT. This codes for CASSYMGQGLAHEAFF. The full variable domain, in which reference TRBV5-6 and TRBJ1-1 provide the parts outside the CDR3, is DAGVTQSPTHLIKTRGQQVTLRCSPKSGHDTVSWYQQALGQGPQFIFQYYEEEERQRGNFPDRFSGHQFPNYSSELNVNALLLGDSALYLCASSYMGQGLAHEAFFGQGTRLTVV.

This clone was seen a few times. The chain recombines TRBV2 with TRBJ2-2; D not resolved. Between the trimmed V and J ends, which lost 0 bases and 5 bases, there was a span of 4 bases. The CDR3 sequence is 13 residues long. Germline V gene lookup returns CDR1 SNHLY and CDR2 FYNNEI. The CDR3 nucleotides read TGTGCCAGCAGTGAAGCGCCTACCGGGGAGCTGTTTTTT. This translates into CASSEAPTGELFF.

DNA for the CDR3: TGCGCCAGCCGCGATACAGCGAACACTGAAGCTTTCTTT. This sequence encodes CASRDTANTEAFF. The chain has TRBV4-1 and TRBJ1-1; D unresolved. Deletions cut 8 bases from V and 1 base from J, with 11 bases between. The CDR3 covers 13 residues. Germline V gene data show CDR1 as MGHRA and CDR2 as YSYEKL.

The chain couples TRBV9 to TRBJ1-1; D remains ambiguous. CDR3 length: 14 residues. Germline V gene sequence: CDR1 SGDLS, CDR2 YYNGEE. Trimming pared 0 bases from V and 2 bases from J, leaving 8 bases between. The CDR3 spells CASSVVTENTEAFF. CDR3 bases: TGTGCCAGCAGCGTAGTTACCGAAAACACTGAAGCTTTCTTT.

This sequence joins TRBV12-5 and TRBJ1-2; 8 bases align to TRBD1. The CDR3 has 18 amino acids. V lost 1 base to trimming and J lost 0 bases; unmatched junction nucleotides: 10. CDR1 and CDR2 from the germline V gene are LGHNT and FRNRAP. In nucleotides, the CDR3 is TGTGCTAGTGGTTTGGAGGGATTCGGGACAGGCCCTAACTATGGCTACACCTTC. Translated: CASGLEGFGTGPNYGYTF.

The chain combines TRBV9 with TRBJ2-3, with a tentative D call TRBD1 (6 bases). The CDR3 sequence is 16 residues long. Germline-derived CDR1 and CDR2 are SGDLS and YYNGEE. Trimming removed 4 bases from V and 2 bases from J, with 17 bases in between. The CDR3 region has the DNA TGTGCCAGCAGCCCAAATACAGGGTTTGACACAGATACGCAGTATTTT. It specifies CASSPNTGFDTDTQYF.

This rearrangement joins TRBV10-3 to TRBJ1-1; a weak D match, TRBD1 (5 bases). The CDR3 runs to 13 residues. V was trimmed by 2 bases and J by 5 bases, leaving 9 bases between them. The germline V gene encodes CDR1 ENHRY and CDR2 SYGVKD. The CDR3 sequence: CAISEGGGTEAFF. The CDR3 region has the DNA TGTGCCATCAGTGAGGGGGGTGGGACTGAAGCTTTCTTT.

This chain links TRBV30 with TRBJ1-1, with D tentatively TRBD1 (6 bases). Germline V gives CDR1 GTSNPN, CDR2 SVGIG (reference sequence). This CDR3 has 17 residues. V lost 3 bases and J 1 base, leaving 21 bases between the germline ends. The CDR3 nucleotides are TGTGCCTGGAGGGAAAGAGCGCCGACAGGTGAGAACACTGAAGCTTTCTTT. Translating it yields CAWRERAPTGENTEAFF.

J is TRBJ1-1 and V is TRBV6-5; D ambiguous. V was trimmed by 0 bases and J by 5 bases, leaving 4 bases between them. The germline V gene encodes CDR1 MNHEY and CDR2 SVGAGI. There are 12 residues in the CDR3. The CDR3 bases are TGTGCCAGCAGTTACTCGACTACTGAAGCTTTCTTT. Its translation is CASSYSTTEAFF.

Remarks on this clone: The junction does not match germline at one end; this may be a read error. In nucleotides, the CDR3 is TGCGCCAGCAGCCAATCGACGCGCGGACAGGGTTCGGACGAGCAGTACTTC. It is translated as CASSQSTRGQGSDEQYF. V is TRBV7-9 and J is TRBJ2-7, with 8 bases fitting TRBD1. Germline CDR1 reads SEHNR; CDR2 reads FQNEAQ (reference sequence). The CDR3 spans 17 residues.

This sequence joins TRBV27 and TRBJ1-4; unclear D gene. The germline V gene has CDR1 MNHEY and CDR2 SMNVEV (reference sequence). Trimming took off 0 bases at V and 7 bases at J, with 12 bases between the two ends. The CDR3 is 15 residues long. CDR3 in amino acids: CASSLSAALGEKLFF. CDR3 coding DNA: TGTGCCAGCAGTTTATCAGCAGCCCTGGGTGAAAAACTGTTTTTT.

The chain carries TRBV5-6 and TRBJ1-1, with TRBD1 matching over 9 bases. V trimming: 4 bases; J trimming: 8 bases; junction bases outside the gene matches: 3. From germline, CDR1 is SGHDT and CDR2 YYEEEE. CDR3 size: 12 residues. CDR3 DNA: TGTGCCAGCAGCGGCACAGGGGGCGAAGCTTTCTTT. Residues: CASSGTGGEAFF.

The V gene is TRBV7-9, the J gene TRBJ1-2; D is perhaps TRBD1 (6 bases). V lost 5 bases to trimming and J lost 4 bases, with 8 bases between them. Germline V gives CDR1 SEHNR, CDR2 FQNEAQ (reference sequence). The CDR3 loop spans 12 amino acids. CDR3 region: CASSRDTYGYTF. DNA of the CDR3: TGTGCCAGCAGCCGGGACACCTATGGCTACACCTTC. Filled out from reference TRBV7-9 and TRBJ1-2, the complete variable domain reads DTGVSQNPRHKITKRGQNVTFRCDPISEHNRLYWYRQTLGQGPEFLTYFQNEAQLEKSRLLSDRFSAERPKGSFSTLEIQRTEQGDSAMYLCASSRDTYGYTFGSGTRLTVV.

In the case of this clone: One end of the junction does not line up with germline, which may come from a read error. V gene TRBV27 combines with J gene TRBJ2-1; TRBD2 matches 10 bases. The CDR3 runs 15 residues. The germline CDR1 and CDR2 sequences are MNHEY and SMNVEV (reference sequence). The CDR3 loop is CASSLIAGGFNEQFF. Written as DNA, the CDR3 is TGCGCCAGCAGTTTAATAGCGGGGGGTTTCAATGAGCAGTTCTTC.

The CDR3 DNA reads TGCGCCAGATTACTAGGACAGGGCACAGATACGCAGTATTTT. Translated: CARLLGQGTDTQYF. This chain connects TRBV23-1 to TRBJ2-3; 7 nucleotides line up with TRBD1. TRBV23-1 is labeled an ORF, and its function is uncertain. J was trimmed by 1 base and V by 9 bases; bases with no gene match: 7. The CDR3 has 14 amino acids.